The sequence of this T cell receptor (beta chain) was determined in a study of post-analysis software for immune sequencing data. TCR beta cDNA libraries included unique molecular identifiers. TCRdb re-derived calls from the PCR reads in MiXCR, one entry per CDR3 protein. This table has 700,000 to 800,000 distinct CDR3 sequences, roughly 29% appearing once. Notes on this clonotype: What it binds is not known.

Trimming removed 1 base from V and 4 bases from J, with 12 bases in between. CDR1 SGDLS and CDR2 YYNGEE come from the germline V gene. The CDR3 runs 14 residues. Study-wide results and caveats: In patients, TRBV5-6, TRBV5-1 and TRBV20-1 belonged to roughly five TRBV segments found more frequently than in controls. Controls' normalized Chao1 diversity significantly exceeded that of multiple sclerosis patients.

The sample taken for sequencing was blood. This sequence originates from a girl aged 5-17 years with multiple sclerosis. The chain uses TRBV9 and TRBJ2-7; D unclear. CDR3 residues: CASSVPPAPYEQYF. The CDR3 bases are TGTGCCAGCAGCGTACCTCCAGCTCCATACGAGCAGTACTTC.